Presented here are 13 T cell receptor beta chains from one specimen sequenced in a study of T cells in women clearing cervical HPV infection. Clones were sequenced by immunoSEQ multiplex PCR, and TCRdb holds only the in-frame ones, with some missing. With tens of thousands of clones in the sample, the ten largest clones hold 8% to 10%. Sample: blood buffy coat. These receptors were obtained from a woman aged 18-69 years with a cervical HPV16 infection that either progressed to CIN3+ or cleared (not recorded which).

Comments on this clone: Read coverage stops 3 residues before the CDR3 terminus; the germline J gene supplies the remainder. J is TRBJ1-2 and V is TRBV27; no clear D. Trimming stripped 2 bases from V and 7 bases from J, with 14 bases between. CDR1 and CDR2 from the germline V gene are MNHEY and SMNVEV (reference sequence). This CDR3 contains 14 residues. The CDR3 spells CASSLGGGRGGYTF. The sequenced CDR3 bases are TGTGCCAGCAGTTTAGGTGGAGGTCGGGGTGGC.

About this clone: The read gets to within 3 residues of the CDR3 end, and the germline J gene fills in the rest. This rearrangement joins TRBV7-2 to TRBJ2-1; TRBD2 agrees at 9 bases. J was trimmed by 9 bases and V by 4 bases; bases with no gene match: 10. Per the germline V gene, CDR1 is SGHTA and CDR2 is FQGNSA. The length of the CDR3 is 15 residues. The CDR3 loop is CASSSGGTSGLEQFF. The covered CDR3 bases are TGTGCCAGCAGCTCCGGCGGTACTAGCGGGCTTGAG.

As concerns this clone: The read finishes 3 residues shy of the CDR3 end, and the germline J gene is used to complete it. This chain links TRBV20-1 with TRBJ2-7; TRBD2 matches 9 bases. The CDR3 covers 13 residues. V was clipped by 3 bases and J by 3 bases; unmatched bases: 3. CDR1 and CDR2 from the germline V gene are DFQATT and SNEGSKA (reference sequence). The CDR3 sequence is CSARTSGFYEQYF. CDR3 DNA (partial): TGCAGTGCTAGGACTAGCGGTTTCTACGAG.

In regard to this clone: The read falls 3 residues short of the CDR3 end, and the missing part is taken from the germline J gene. The gene calls are TRBV20-1 and TRBJ2-1, with TRBD2 identical over 11 bases. J gave up 3 bases and V 5 bases, and 9 bases lay outside the gene matches. The CDR3 runs to 16 residues. Per germline, CDR1 DFQATT and CDR2 SNEGSKA (reference sequence). The CDR3 DNA, read in part, is TGCAGTGCTCTTTCTGAGACTAGCGGGAACTACAATGAG. This sequence encodes CSALSETSGNYNE. The full CDR3 protein is CSALSETSGNYNEQFF.

As to this clone: The sequenced fragment ends 3 residues before the CDR3 boundary, so the rest is inferred from the germline J gene. The chain is built from TRBV5-1 and TRBJ2-2; 7 bases agree with TRBD1. The CDR3 length is 17 residues. The junction had 8 bases not matched to a gene; V was cut back by 3 bases and J by 0 bases. Germline assignment: CDR1 SGHRS and CDR2 YFSETQ. The CDR3 bases that were read are TGCGCCAGCAGCTACCGCTCCGGGACAGCGAACACCGGGGAG. It is translated as CASSYRSGTANTGE. The full CDR3 sequence reads CASSYRSGTANTGELFF.

For this clone: The read ends 3 residues early relative to the CDR3; the germline J gene fills the gap. The rearrangement joins TRBV7-9 to TRBJ1-1; D is unclear. The CDR3 totals 15 residues. The germline V gene encodes CDR1 SEHNR and CDR2 FQNEAQ (reference sequence). V was clipped by 2 bases and J by 0 bases, with 10 bases between them. The sequenced part of the CDR3 DNA is TGTGCCAGCAGCTTAATAGTCTTTCTGAACACTGAA. The encoded protein is CASSLIVFLNTE. The complete CDR3 protein is CASSLIVFLNTEAFF.

CDR3 residues: CASIKTGNTDTQYF. CDR3 bases read: TGTGCCAGCATCAAGACAGGGAATACAGATACG. The rearrangement links TRBV11-2 to TRBJ2-3, with 7 nucleotides matching TRBD1. Sequencing ends 3 residues short of the CDR3 end; the germline J gene provides the rest. The CDR3 consists of 14 residues. V shed 7 bases, J shed 3 bases, and the junction held 7 bases outside the gene matches. The V gene's germline CDR1 is SGHAT and CDR2 FQNNGV. The entire variable domain, with the rest obtained from reference TRBV11-2 and TRBJ2-3, is as follows: EAGVAQSPRYKIIEKRQSVAFWCNPISGHATLYWYQQILGQGPKLLIQFQNNGVVDDSQLPKDRFSAERLKGVDSTLKIQPAKLEDSAVYLCASIKTGNTDTQYFGPGTRLTVL.

The sequenced part of the CDR3 DNA is TGTGCCAGCAGCACCGGACAGTTGGGTCGGGAGACC. Its translation: CASSTGQLGRET. The CDR3 in its entirety is CASSTGQLGRETQYF. The rearrangement joins TRBV7-9 to TRBJ2-5; D is possibly TRBD1 (6 bases). The read halts 3 residues ahead of the CDR3 end, with the missing end drawn from the germline J gene. The germline V gene encodes CDR1 SEHNR and CDR2 FQNEAQ (reference sequence). CDR3 length equals 15 residues. With 5 bases removed from V and 5 bases from J, the gap between germline ends came to 18 bases. The full variable domain, rest sourced from reference TRBV7-9 and TRBJ2-5, is DTGVSQNPRHKITKRGQNVTFRCDPISEHNRLYWYRQTLGQGPEFLTYFQNEAQLEKSRLLSDRFSAERPKGSFSTLEIQRTEQGDSAMYLCASSTGQLGRETQYFGPGTRLLVL.

Worth noting for this clone: Read coverage stops 3 residues before the CDR3 terminus; the germline J gene supplies the remainder. The V gene is TRBV11-2, the J gene TRBJ1-1; D is perhaps TRBD1 (5 bases). The CDR3 is 15 residues long. The germline V gene has CDR1 SGHAT and CDR2 FQNNGV. Trimming shortened V by 8 bases and J by 0 bases, and 16 bases separated the two germline ends. The CDR3 DNA, read in part, is TGTGCCAGCCAACTCCGGGGGACGGTGAACACTGAA. Its translation: CASQLRGTVNTE. The whole CDR3 protein is CASQLRGTVNTEAFF.

As to this clone: The read gets to within 3 residues of the CDR3 end, and the germline J gene fills in the rest. The genes are TRBV18 and TRBJ1-1; D not resolved. Germline loops: CDR1 KGHSH, CDR2 LQKENI. The CDR3 loop spans 16 amino acids. The CDR3 protein is CASSLSGRVFTDTAFF. CDR3 DNA (partial): TGTGCCAGCTCCCTCAGTGGGCGGGTCTTCACAGATACG.

In the case of this clone: Coverage ceases 3 residues before the CDR3 finishes, and the germline J gene fills in the end. The V and J genes are TRBV13 and TRBJ1-2, with 10 bases fitting TRBD1. The CDR3 runs 17 residues. Trimming cost V 5 bases and J 2 bases; bases outside gene matches: 11. In germline, CDR1 is PRHDT, CDR2 FYEKMQ (reference sequence). CDR3 sequence reads: CASSRRTGGEMNYGYTF. The DNA read from the CDR3 is TGTGCCAGCAGCCGAAGGACAGGGGGAGAGATGAACTATGGC.

Concerning this clone: The read finishes 3 residues shy of the CDR3 end, and the germline J gene is used to complete it. This chain uses TRBV20-1 with TRBJ2-7, with TRBD1 matching 11 bases. The CDR3 runs to 14 residues. From germline, CDR1 is DFQATT and CDR2 SNEGSKA (reference sequence). Trimming removed 2 bases from V and 6 bases from J; junction bases left unmatched: 6. CDR3 sequence: CSARPGQGASEQYF. CDR3 DNA, as far as it was read: TGCAGTGCTAGACCAGGACAGGGGGCAAGCGAG.

Concerning this clone: The CDR3 end is not reached by the read, which stops 3 residues before it; the germline J gene fills it in. This chain connects TRBV9 to TRBJ1-2; D possibly corresponds to TRBD1 (5 bases). In germline, CDR1 is SGDLS, CDR2 YYNGEE. CDR3 length equals 16 residues. The CDR3 spells CASSGGVTYVLRDYTF. CDR3 DNA, as far as it was read: TGTGCCAGCAGCGGGGGGGTGACCTACGTCCTTCGAGAC.